This T cell receptor (beta chain) appears in the sequencing data of a study of identical twins. General study findings and limits: Excess sharing by twins proved weaker in beta out-of-frame sequences. Monozygotic twins shared more out-of-frame TCR alpha than recombination models predicted.

About this clonotype: Its matching antigen is unknown.

TCRdb redid the calling of the 5' RACE reads with MiXCR, one entry per CDR3 protein. This sample carries 200,000 to 300,000 distinct CDR3 sequences, over 9.5% of them seen once, and the ten largest clones take 9% to 10%. The sequencing input was memory T cells sorted from blood. This clonotype was obtained from a man aged 50-59 years in good health.

The CDR3: CASRKQGSNSPLHF. The CDR3 nucleotides read TGTGCCAGCAGAAAACAGGGCAGTAATTCACCCCTCCACTTT. This sequence joins TRBV28 and TRBJ1-6; D might be TRBD1 (6 bases). Trimming stripped 6 bases from V and 6 bases from J, with 12 bases between. The germline CDR1 and CDR2 sequences are MDHEN and SYDVKM. The CDR3 totals 14 residues.